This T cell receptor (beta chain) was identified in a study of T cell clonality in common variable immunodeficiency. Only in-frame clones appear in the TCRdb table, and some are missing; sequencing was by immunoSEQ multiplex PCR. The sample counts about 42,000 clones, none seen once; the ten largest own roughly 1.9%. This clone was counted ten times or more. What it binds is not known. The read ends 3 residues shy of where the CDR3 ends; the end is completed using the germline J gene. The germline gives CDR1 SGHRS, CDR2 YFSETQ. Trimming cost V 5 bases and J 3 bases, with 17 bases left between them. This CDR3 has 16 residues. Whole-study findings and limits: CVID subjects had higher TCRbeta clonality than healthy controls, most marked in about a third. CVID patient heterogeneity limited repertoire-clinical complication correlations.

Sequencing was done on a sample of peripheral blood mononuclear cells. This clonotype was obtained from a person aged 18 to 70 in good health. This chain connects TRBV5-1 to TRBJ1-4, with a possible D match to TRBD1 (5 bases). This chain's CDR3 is CASSRLPGNANEKLFF. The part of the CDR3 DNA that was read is TGCGCCAGCAGTCGGTTACCAGGGAACGCTAATGAAAAA.